These 30 T cell receptor beta chains share one sample of origin, sequenced in a study of cytomegalovirus exposure and HLA in healthy donors. PCR involved 60 Vbeta and 13 Jbeta primers. Method: immunoSEQ multiplex PCR; TCRdb's copy keeps in-frame clones and lacks some. The sample lists roughly 77,000 clones, approximately 75% occurring once. The sequenced sample was PBMCs. The source is a woman aged 40-49 years in good health and CMV-seropositive.

CDR3: CSVGSGDNEQFF. CDR3 DNA sequence: TGCAGCGTTGGTAGCGGGGACAATGAGCAGTTCTTC. J is TRBJ2-1 and V is TRBV29-1; 8 bases line up with TRBD2. This CDR3 has 12 residues. V gave up 4 bases and J gave up 5 bases; unmatched junction bases: 1. Germline CDR1 reads SQVTM; CDR2 reads ANQGSEA.

CDR3 amino acids: CASSLGGSGGPFQETQYF. The DNA of the CDR3 is TGTGCCAGCAGCTTAGGAGGTAGCGGGGGGCCCTTCCAAGAGACCCAGTACTTC. The chain carries TRBV7-2 and TRBJ2-5, with TRBD2 identical over 10 bases. V trimming: 1 base; J trimming: 1 base; junction bases outside the gene matches: 9. Germline-derived CDR1 and CDR2 are SGHTA and FQGNSA. The CDR3 is 18 amino acids.

This chain joins TRBV7-8 and TRBJ1-2, with 8 bases aligning to TRBD1. Germline CDR1 is SGHVS and CDR2 is FQNEAQ. The V and J ends lost 3 bases and 10 bases, in that order; junction bases with no gene match: 10. CDR3 length: 14 amino acids. The CDR3 region has the DNA TGTGCCAGCAGCTTGCGGACAGGGACTATAGACTACACCTTC. Residues: CASSLRTGTIDYTF.

The chain is built from TRBV5-1 and TRBJ2-3, with TRBD2 matching over 7 bases. V gave up 2 bases and J gave up 6 bases; unmatched junction bases: 12. This CDR3 is 16 amino acids long. The germline gives CDR1 SGHRS, CDR2 YFSETQ. CDR3 DNA: TGCGCCAGCAGCTTTTATAGCGGGCCAGGCGGGGATACGCAGTATTTT. Amino acids: CASSFYSGPGGDTQYF.

The V and J genes are TRBV9 and TRBJ2-3; D unresolved. Trimming took 0 bases from V and 1 from J, leaving 6 bases between them. CDR1 is SGDLS, CDR2 YYNGEE, per germline. The CDR3 totals 14 residues. CDR3 loop: CASSVATGTDTQYF. The DNA for the CDR3 is TGTGCCAGCAGCGTAGCTACCGGCACAGATACGCAGTATTTT. The whole variable domain, filled in from reference TRBV9 and TRBJ2-3, reads DSGVTQTPKHLITATGQRVTLRCSPRSGDLSVYWYQQSLDQGLQFLIQYYNGEERAKGNILERFSAQQFPDLHSELNLSSLELGDSALYFCASSVATGTDTQYFGPGTRLTVL.

The chain joins TRBV6-6 to TRBJ2-2; D possibly corresponds to TRBD1 (6 bases). CDR1 MNHNY and CDR2 SVGAGI come from the germline V gene (reference sequence). Trimming took 4 bases from V and 4 from J, leaving 16 bases between them. This CDR3 is 16 amino acids long. The CDR3 here is CASSSGQLVSTGELFF. The CDR3 DNA reads as TGTGCCAGCAGTTCCGGACAGTTGGTATCCACCGGGGAGCTGTTTTTT.

The chain joins TRBV2 to TRBJ2-2, with 7 bases fitting TRBD1. The CDR3 loop spans 13 amino acids. J lost 7 bases, V lost 5 bases, and 4 bases had no gene match. CDR1 and CDR2 from the germline V gene are SNHLY and FYNNEI. The CDR3 DNA sequence: TGTGCCAGCAGTCCACAGGGGTTCGGGGAGCTGTTTTTT. Translated: CASSPQGFGELFF.

V and J are TRBV5-4 and TRBJ1-1; a possible D gene is TRBD1 (6 bases). CDR1 SGHNT and CDR2 YYREEE come from the germline V gene (reference sequence). The CDR3 is 15 amino acids. Trimming left V 3 bases short and J 3 bases short, with 15 bases between. CDR3 DNA: TGTGCCAGCAGCTCTAAGAACAGGGCGGACACTGAAGCTTTCTTT. Amino acid sequence: CASSSKNRADTEAFF.

The genes are TRBV15 and TRBJ2-7; tentative D call: TRBD1 (6 bases). The CDR3 has 16 residues. Trimming left V 2 bases short and J 0 bases short, with 14 bases between. CDR1 is LNHNV, CDR2 YYDKDF, per germline (reference sequence). In DNA form, the CDR3 reads TGTGCCACCAGCAGATCCCCAAGGGGGTTCTCCTACGAGCAGTACTTC. It encodes CATSRSPRGFSYEQYF.

The V call is TRBV4-1, the J call TRBJ1-1; D gene ambiguous. V lost 0 bases and J 1 base, leaving 9 bases between the germline ends. Germline values: CDR1 MGHRA, CDR2 YSYEKL. CDR3 length: 15 amino acids. As DNA, the CDR3 is TGCGCCAGCAGCCAAGATGCTCGGGGGAACACTGAAGCTTTCTTT. As protein: CASSQDARGNTEAFF.

The chain is built from TRBV2 and TRBJ1-1; D is possibly TRBD1 (6 bases). This CDR3 is built from 16 residues. The germline gives CDR1 SNHLY, CDR2 FYNNEI. V was trimmed by 6 bases and J by 2 bases, leaving 19 bases between them. The CDR3 here is CASSLLRGTANTEAFF. The CDR3 region has the DNA TGTGCCAGCAGCCTCCTAAGGGGGACGGCCAACACTGAAGCTTTCTTT.

This clone has at least ten counts. The CDR3 loop reads CASTPPQGLTGELFF. In DNA, the CDR3 is TGCGCCAGCACCCCACCACAGGGATTGACCGGGGAGCTGTTTTTT. V and J are TRBV5-1 and TRBJ2-2; tentatively, D is TRBD1 (6 bases). Trimming removed 6 bases from V and 5 bases from J, with 17 bases in between. The CDR3 is 15 residues long. CDR1 SGHRS and CDR2 YFSETQ come from the germline V gene.

A few counts support this clone. The chain employs TRBV28 and TRBJ1-4; weak D call: TRBD1 (5 bases). CDR1 MDHEN and CDR2 SYDVKM come from the germline V gene. The CDR3 totals 12 residues. V was shortened by 7 bases and J by 4 bases, with 7 bases between the two germline ends. CDR3 sequence: CASKRGNEKLFF. As DNA, the CDR3 is TGTGCCAGCAAAAGGGGTAATGAAAAACTGTTTTTT.

This chain joins TRBV5-6 and TRBJ2-2, with a possible D match to TRBD1 (5 bases). The CDR3 runs 15 residues. The V end was cut by 2 bases, the J end by 1 base, with 9 bases between. Germline-derived CDR1 and CDR2 are SGHDT and YYEEEE. CDR3 sequence: CASSFDRQNTGELFF. As DNA, the CDR3 is TGTGCCAGCAGCTTCGACAGACAGAACACCGGGGAGCTGTTTTTT.

This chain joins TRBV5-8 and TRBJ1-2; tentatively, D is TRBD1 (6 bases). Trimming removed 4 bases at V and 5 bases at J, with 18 bases between. Germline CDR1 SGHTS, CDR2 YDEGEE. This CDR3 region has 15 residues. The CDR3 DNA follows: TGTGCCAGCAGCCAATCAAACAGGGAAGCGTATGGCTACACCTTC. It encodes CASSQSNREAYGYTF.

The chain recombines TRBV19 with TRBJ2-7; TRBD1 aligns across 8 bases. Unmatched junction bases numbered 9, after V lost 6 bases and J lost 2 bases. CDR3 length equals 15 residues. The germline CDR1 and CDR2 sequences are LNHDA and SQIVND (reference sequence). The CDR3 protein is CASRPRDRFPYEQYF. DNA of the CDR3: TGTGCCAGTAGGCCCCGGGACAGGTTTCCCTACGAGCAGTACTTC.

The chain carries TRBV30 and TRBJ2-2, with 9 positions matching TRBD2. Germline-derived CDR1 and CDR2 are GTSNPN and SVGIG (reference sequence). CDR3 length equals 16 residues. The junction had 9 bases not matched to a gene; V was cut back by 0 bases and J by 7 bases. CDR3 nucleotides: TGTGCCTGGAGTGTTCCGGGCGGGGGGGCCTTCGGGGAGCTGTTTTTT. It is translated as CAWSVPGGGAFGELFF.

The rearrangement uses TRBV7-2 and TRBJ2-7; 10 bases line up with TRBD2. This CDR3 has 15 amino acids. J was trimmed by 4 bases and V by 5 bases; bases with no gene match: 8. CDR1 is SGHTA, CDR2 FQGNSA, per germline. CDR3 region: CASSLSGGAQYEQYF. The CDR3 DNA reads as TGTGCCAGCAGCCTAAGCGGGGGGGCTCAGTACGAGCAGTACTTC. Full variable domain (remainder filled in from reference TRBV7-2 and TRBJ2-7): GAGVSQSPSNKVTEKGKDVELRCDPISGHTALYWYRQSLGQGLEFLIYFQGNSAPDKSGLPSDRFSAERTGGSVSTLTIQRTQQEDSAVYLCASSLSGGAQYEQYFGPGTRLTVT.

The chain is built from TRBV5-6 and TRBJ2-7; D is perhaps TRBD1 (6 bases). Germline V gives CDR1 SGHDT, CDR2 YYEEEE. With 0 bases removed from V and 2 bases from J, the gap between germline ends came to 9 bases. The CDR3 has 14 amino acids. The CDR3 region has the DNA TGTGCCAGCAGCTTGGCAGGGGCCGCCTACGAGCAGTACTTC. Its protein product is CASSLAGAAYEQYF.

This clone appeared a single time. The rearrangement links TRBV10-1 to TRBJ2-1; TRBD2 aligns across 9 bases. The germline CDR1 and CDR2 sequences are WNHNN and SYGVQD (reference sequence). The CDR3 spans 14 residues. Unmatched junction bases numbered 5, after V lost 3 bases and J lost 8 bases. Here the CDR3 DNA reads TGCGCCAGCAGTGATGGCGGGGGGGCGTATGAGCAGTTCTTC. It is translated as CASSDGGGAYEQFF.

The chain couples TRBV6-4 to TRBJ2-2; 11 bases align to TRBD2. The germline V gene has CDR1 MRHNA and CDR2 SNTAGT. V was clipped by 7 bases and J by 7 bases; unmatched bases: 11. CDR3 size: 16 residues. DNA of the CDR3: TGTGCCAGCACCGTAACTAGCGGGGGCGAATTCGGGGAGCTGTTTTTT. It specifies CASTVTSGGEFGELFF.

This clone occurred once. The chain carries TRBV25-1 and TRBJ1-4, with 8 positions matching TRBD1. V was clipped by 5 bases and J by 8 bases; unmatched bases: 13. Germline V lookup: CDR1 MGHDK, CDR2 SYGVNS. The CDR3 sequence is 16 residues long. The CDR3 reads CASSPLGGTGGEKLFF. CDR3 DNA: TGTGCCAGCAGTCCACTGGGTGGAACAGGGGGAGAAAAACTGTTTTTT.

V usage is TRBV29-1 and J usage is TRBJ1-6; 9 bases are a match to TRBD1. The CDR3 loop spans 15 amino acids. After removal of 3 bases from V and 7 bases from J, the junction contained 7 bases not matched to a gene. Germline V gene lookup returns CDR1 SQVTM and CDR2 ANQGSEA. CDR3 amino acids: CSVDLRDRVNSPLHF. Written as DNA, the CDR3 is TGCAGCGTTGACCTCCGGGACAGGGTAAATTCACCCCTCCACTTT.

The V and J genes are TRBV15 and TRBJ1-4; weak D call: TRBD1 (6 bases). CDR3 length equals 13 residues. The germline CDR1 and CDR2 sequences are LNHNV and YYDKDF (reference sequence). Between the trimmed V and J ends, which lost 8 bases and 8 bases, there was a span of 15 bases. CDR3 amino acids: CATRRGGGEKLFF. Here the CDR3 DNA reads TGTGCCACCCGGCGTGGGGGCGGCGAAAAACTGTTTTTT. Variable domain in full (rest from reference TRBV15 and TRBJ1-4): DAMVIQNPRYQVTQFGKPVTLSCSQTLNHNVMYWYQQKSSQAPKLLFHYYDKDFNNEADTPDNFQSRRPNTSFCFLDIRSPGLGDTAMYLCATRRGGGEKLFFGSGTQLSVL.

This rearrangement joins TRBV4-1 to TRBJ2-3, with D uncertain. CDR1 and CDR2 from the germline V gene are MGHRA and YSYEKL. V gave up 1 base and J gave up 3 bases, with 8 bases separating them. There are 14 residues in the CDR3. The CDR3 DNA reads as TGCGCCAGCAGCCAAGTTCTTCGGACAGATACGCAGTATTTT. As protein: CASSQVLRTDTQYF.

J is TRBJ1-2 and V is TRBV14; D remains unclear. This CDR3 spans 14 amino acids. The V end lost 0 bases, the J end lost 5 bases, and 10 bases lay between the germline ends. The germline V gene encodes CDR1 SGHDN and CDR2 FVKESK. CDR3 bases: TGTGCCAGCAGCCAAGATCGGCAGGCATATGGCTACACCTTC. Protein product: CASSQDRQAYGYTF.

The chain's CDR3 is CATTLRTGTNEKLFF. CDR3 nucleotide sequence: TGTGCCACCACCCTCAGGACAGGAACTAATGAAAAACTGTTTTTT. The chain uses TRBV15 and TRBJ1-4; 7 positions agree with TRBD1. From germline, CDR1 is LNHNV and CDR2 YYDKDF (reference sequence). The CDR3 is made up of 15 amino acids. After removal of 7 bases from V and 1 base from J, the junction contained 6 bases not matched to a gene.

The chain couples TRBV5-8 to TRBJ1-1, with D hard to call. Germline V gives CDR1 SGHTS, CDR2 YDEGEE. Trimming removed 0 bases at V and 2 bases at J, with 2 bases between. The CDR3 contains 12 residues. The CDR3 is CASSLVNTEAFF. CDR3 DNA: TGTGCCAGCAGCTTGGTAAACACTGAAGCTTTCTTT.

The rearrangement uses TRBV5-1 and TRBJ2-3, with TRBD2 matching over 13 bases. This CDR3 has 15 residues. The ends lost 4 bases at V and 6 bases at J; junction bases unmatched: 5. Germline values: CDR1 SGHRS, CDR2 YFSETQ. The CDR3 is CASSRGLAGVDTQYF. Here the CDR3 DNA reads TGCGCCAGCAGCCGTGGACTAGCGGGGGTGGATACGCAGTATTTT.

The V and J genes are TRBV29-1 and TRBJ2-3; TRBD1 matches 9 bases. CDR3 length: 13 residues. V shed 4 bases, J shed 5 bases, and the junction held 4 bases outside the gene matches. CDR1 SQVTM and CDR2 ANQGSEA come from the germline V gene. The CDR3: CSVVTGGEDTQYF. The DNA for the CDR3 is TGCAGCGTTGTAACAGGGGGCGAAGATACGCAGTATTTT.